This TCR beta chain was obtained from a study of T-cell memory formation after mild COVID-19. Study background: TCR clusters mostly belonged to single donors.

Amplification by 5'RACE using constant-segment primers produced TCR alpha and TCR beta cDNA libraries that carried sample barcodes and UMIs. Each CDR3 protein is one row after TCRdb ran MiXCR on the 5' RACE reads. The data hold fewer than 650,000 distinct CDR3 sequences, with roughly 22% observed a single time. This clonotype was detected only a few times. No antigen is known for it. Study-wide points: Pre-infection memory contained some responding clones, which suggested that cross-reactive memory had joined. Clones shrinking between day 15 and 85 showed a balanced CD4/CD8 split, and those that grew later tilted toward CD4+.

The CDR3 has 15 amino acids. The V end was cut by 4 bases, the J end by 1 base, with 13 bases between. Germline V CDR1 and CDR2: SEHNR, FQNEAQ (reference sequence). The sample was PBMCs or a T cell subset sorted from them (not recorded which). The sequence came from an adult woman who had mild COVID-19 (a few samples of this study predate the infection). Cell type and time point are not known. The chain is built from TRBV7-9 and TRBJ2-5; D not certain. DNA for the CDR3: TGTGCCAGCAGCTACCTCGGGTTTAGCCAAGAGACCCAGTACTTC. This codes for CASSYLGFSQETQYF.